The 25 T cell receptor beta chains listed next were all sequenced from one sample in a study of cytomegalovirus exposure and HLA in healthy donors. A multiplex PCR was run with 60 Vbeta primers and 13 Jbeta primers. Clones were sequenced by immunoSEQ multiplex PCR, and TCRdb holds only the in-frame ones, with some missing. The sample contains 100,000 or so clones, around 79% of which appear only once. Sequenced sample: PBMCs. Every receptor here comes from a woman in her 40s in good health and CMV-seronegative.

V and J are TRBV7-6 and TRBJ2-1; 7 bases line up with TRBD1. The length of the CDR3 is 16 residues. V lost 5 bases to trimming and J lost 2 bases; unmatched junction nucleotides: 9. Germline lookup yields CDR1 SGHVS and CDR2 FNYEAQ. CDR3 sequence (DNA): TGTGCCAGCAGCCTCGGGACAGAAGTACCCTACAATGAGCAGTTCTTC. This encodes CASSLGTEVPYNEQFF.

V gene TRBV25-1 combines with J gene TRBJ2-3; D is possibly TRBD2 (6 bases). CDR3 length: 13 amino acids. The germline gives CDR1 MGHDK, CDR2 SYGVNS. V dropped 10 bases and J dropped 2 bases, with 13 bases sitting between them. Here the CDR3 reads CATRDLITDTQYF. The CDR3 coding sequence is TGTGCCACCCGGGACTTAATCACAGATACGCAGTATTTT.

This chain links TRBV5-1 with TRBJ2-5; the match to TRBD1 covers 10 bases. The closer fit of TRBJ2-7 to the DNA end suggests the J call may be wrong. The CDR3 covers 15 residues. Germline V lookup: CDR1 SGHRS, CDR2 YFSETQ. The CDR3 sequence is CASSWVTGGGNEQYF. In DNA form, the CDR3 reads TGCGCCAGCAGCTGGGTGACAGGGGGCGGTAACGAGCAGTACTTC.

CDR3 loop: CASQSGTGTSPLHF. For the CDR3, the DNA is TGTGCCAGCCAGTCCGGGACAGGGACTTCACCCCTCCACTTT. The chain links TRBV14 to TRBJ1-6, with 9 bases matching TRBD1. The germline V gene has CDR1 SGHDN and CDR2 FVKESK. This CDR3 contains 14 residues. The trim removed 8 bases at V and 9 bases at J, leaving 8 bases unmatched. The full variable domain, in which reference TRBV14 and TRBJ1-6 provide the parts outside the CDR3, is EAGVTQFPSHSVIEKGQTVTLRCDPISGHDNLYWYRRVMGKEIKFLLHFVKESKQDESGMPNNRFLAERTGGTYSTLKVQPAELEDSGVYFCASQSGTGTSPLHFGNGTRLTVT.

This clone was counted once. The CDR3 sequence is CASSHEVNYGYTF. CDR3 DNA: TGTGCCAGCAGCCACGAGGTAAACTATGGCTACACCTTC. The J gene is TRBJ1-2, the V gene TRBV4-2; no firm D call. The germline V and J ends were trimmed by 3 bases and 2 bases, with 7 bases remaining between them. The CDR3 spans 13 residues. The germline V gene has CDR1 LGHNA and CDR2 YNFKEQ.

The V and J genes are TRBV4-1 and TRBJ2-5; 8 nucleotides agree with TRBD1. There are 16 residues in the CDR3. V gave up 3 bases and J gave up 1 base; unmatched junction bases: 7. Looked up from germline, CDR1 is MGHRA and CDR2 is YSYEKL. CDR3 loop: CASSQDDRGFQETQYF. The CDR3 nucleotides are TGCGCCAGCAGCCAGGACGACAGGGGATTCCAAGAGACCCAGTACTTC.

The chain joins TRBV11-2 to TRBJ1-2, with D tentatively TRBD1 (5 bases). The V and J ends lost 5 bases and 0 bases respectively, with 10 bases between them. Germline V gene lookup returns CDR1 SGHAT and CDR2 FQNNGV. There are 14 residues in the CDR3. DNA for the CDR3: TGTGCCAGCAGCCCAGGGATAGCTAACTATGGCTACACCTTC. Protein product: CASSPGIANYGYTF.

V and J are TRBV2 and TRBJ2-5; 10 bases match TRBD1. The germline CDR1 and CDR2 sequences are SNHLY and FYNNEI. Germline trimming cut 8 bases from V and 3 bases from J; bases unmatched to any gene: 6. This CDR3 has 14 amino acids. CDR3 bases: TGTGCCAGCGGCCGGGACAGGGGTGAAGAGACCCAGTACTTC. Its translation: CASGRDRGEETQYF.

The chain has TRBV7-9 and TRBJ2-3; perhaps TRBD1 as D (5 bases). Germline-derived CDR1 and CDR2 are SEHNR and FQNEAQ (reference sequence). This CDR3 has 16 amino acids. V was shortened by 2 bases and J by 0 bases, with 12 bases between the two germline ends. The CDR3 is CASSLWGSASTDTQYF. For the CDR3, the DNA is TGTGCCAGCAGCTTATGGGGCAGCGCTAGCACAGATACGCAGTATTTT.

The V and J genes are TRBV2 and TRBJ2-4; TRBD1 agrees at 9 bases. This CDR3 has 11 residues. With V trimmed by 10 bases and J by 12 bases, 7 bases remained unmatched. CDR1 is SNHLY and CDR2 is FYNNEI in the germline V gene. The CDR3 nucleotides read TGTGCCACCGACAGGGGGAACGATCAGTACTTC. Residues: CATDRGNDQYF. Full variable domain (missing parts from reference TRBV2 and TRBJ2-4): EPEVTQTPSHQVTQMGQEVILRCVPISNHLYFYWYRQILGQKVEFLVSFYNNEISEKSEIFDDQFSVERPDGSNFTLKIRSTKLEDSAMYFCATDRGNDQYFGAGTRLSVL.

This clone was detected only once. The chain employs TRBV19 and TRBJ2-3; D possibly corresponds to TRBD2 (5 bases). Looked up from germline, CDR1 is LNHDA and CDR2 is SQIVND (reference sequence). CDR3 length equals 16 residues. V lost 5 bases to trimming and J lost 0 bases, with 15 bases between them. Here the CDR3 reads CASSPLADFSTDTQYF. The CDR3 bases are TGTGCCAGTAGTCCCCTAGCCGACTTTAGCACAGATACGCAGTATTTT.

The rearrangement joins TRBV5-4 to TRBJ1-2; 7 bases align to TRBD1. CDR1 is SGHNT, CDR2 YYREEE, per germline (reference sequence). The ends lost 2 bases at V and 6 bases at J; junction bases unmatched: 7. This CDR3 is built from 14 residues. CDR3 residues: CASSFRGGGDGYTF. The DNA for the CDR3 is TGTGCCAGCAGCTTTAGAGGGGGCGGGGATGGCTACACCTTC.

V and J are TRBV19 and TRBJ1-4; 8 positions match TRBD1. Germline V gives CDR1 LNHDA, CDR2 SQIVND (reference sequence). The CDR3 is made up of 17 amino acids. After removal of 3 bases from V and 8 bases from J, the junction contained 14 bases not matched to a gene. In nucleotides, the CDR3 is TGTGCCAGTAGTATCGTCCCGGGACAGGTTCCAAGGGAAAAACTGTTTTTT. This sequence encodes CASSIVPGQVPREKLFF. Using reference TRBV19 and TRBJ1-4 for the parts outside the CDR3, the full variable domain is DGGITQSPKYLFRKEGQNVTLSCEQNLNHDAMYWYRQDPGQGLRLIYYSQIVNDFQKGDIAEGYSVSREKKESFPLTVTSAQKNPTAFYLCASSIVPGQVPREKLFFGSGTQLSVL.

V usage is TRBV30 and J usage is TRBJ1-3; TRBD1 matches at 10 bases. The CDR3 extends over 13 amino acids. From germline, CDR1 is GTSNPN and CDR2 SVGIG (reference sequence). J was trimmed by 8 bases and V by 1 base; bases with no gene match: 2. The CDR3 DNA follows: TGTGCCTGGAGTGGGGGGACAGGGGACACCATATATTTT. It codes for CAWSGGTGDTIYF.

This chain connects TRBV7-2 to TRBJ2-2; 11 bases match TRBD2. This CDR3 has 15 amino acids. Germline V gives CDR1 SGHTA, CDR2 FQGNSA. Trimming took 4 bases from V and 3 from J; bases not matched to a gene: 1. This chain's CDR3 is CASSSGLADTGELFF. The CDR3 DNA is TGTGCCAGCAGCTCGGGACTAGCGGACACCGGGGAGCTGTTTTTT.

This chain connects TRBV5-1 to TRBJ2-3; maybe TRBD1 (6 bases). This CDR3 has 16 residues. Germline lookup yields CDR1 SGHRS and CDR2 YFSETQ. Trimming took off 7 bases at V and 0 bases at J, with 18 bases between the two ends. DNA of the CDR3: TGCGCCAGCTGCACGTTAGGGACAACTAGCACAGATACGCAGTATTTT. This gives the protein CASCTLGTTSTDTQYF.

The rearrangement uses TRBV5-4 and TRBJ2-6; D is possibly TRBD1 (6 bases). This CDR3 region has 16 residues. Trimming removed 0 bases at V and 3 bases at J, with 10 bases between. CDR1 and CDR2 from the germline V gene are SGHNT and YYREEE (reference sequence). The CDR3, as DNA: TGTGCCAGCAGCTTGGCGGGACAAGGTGGGGCCAACGTCCTGACTTTC. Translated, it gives CASSLAGQGGANVLTF.

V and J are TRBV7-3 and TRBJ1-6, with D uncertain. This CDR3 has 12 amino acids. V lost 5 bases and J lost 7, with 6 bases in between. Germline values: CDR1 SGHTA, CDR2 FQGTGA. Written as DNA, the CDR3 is TGTGCCAGCAGCATGACAAATTCACCCCTCCACTTT. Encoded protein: CASSMTNSPLHF.

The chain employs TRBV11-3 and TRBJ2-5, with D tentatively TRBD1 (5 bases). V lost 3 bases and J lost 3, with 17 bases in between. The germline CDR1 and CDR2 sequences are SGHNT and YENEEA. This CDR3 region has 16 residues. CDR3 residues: CASSFDRGPKKETQYF. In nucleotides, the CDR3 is TGTGCCAGCAGCTTTGATAGGGGTCCGAAAAAAGAGACCCAGTACTTC.

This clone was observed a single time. The CDR3 here is CATSRTTRGSYNEQFF. CDR3 nucleotides: TGTGCCACCAGCAGAACAACCCGGGGGTCCTACAATGAGCAGTTCTTC. This chain joins TRBV15 and TRBJ2-1; TRBD2 might be the D (6 bases). The CDR3 loop spans 16 amino acids. Germline CDR1 LNHNV, CDR2 YYDKDF (reference sequence). V gave up 2 bases and J gave up 1 base, with 12 bases separating them. The full variable domain, rest sourced from reference TRBV15 and TRBJ2-1, is DAMVIQNPRYQVTQFGKPVTLSCSQTLNHNVMYWYQQKSSQAPKLLFHYYDKDFNNEADTPDNFQSRRPNTSFCFLDIRSPGLGDTAMYLCATSRTTRGSYNEQFFGPGTRLTVL.

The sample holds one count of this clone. CDR3 DNA: TGTGCCAGCAGCTTAACTTGGACCTCTCGGGGAAGACCCTACGAGCAGTACTTC. Its translation: CASSLTWTSRGRPYEQYF. This sequence joins TRBV13 and TRBJ2-7, with D possibly matching TRBD2 (5 bases). V lost 2 bases, J lost 2 bases, and 22 bases lay in between. Germline assignment: CDR1 PRHDT and CDR2 FYEKMQ (reference sequence). The CDR3 has 18 amino acids.

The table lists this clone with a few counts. CDR3 sequence reads: CASSSDGNEKLFF. For the CDR3, the DNA is TGCGCCAGCAGTTCAGACGGGAATGAAAAACTGTTTTTT. The chain has TRBV5-1 and TRBJ1-4; D is unclear. The CDR3 is 13 amino acids. CDR1 is SGHRS and CDR2 is YFSETQ in the germline V gene. V gave up 5 bases and J gave up 5 bases, with 10 bases separating them.

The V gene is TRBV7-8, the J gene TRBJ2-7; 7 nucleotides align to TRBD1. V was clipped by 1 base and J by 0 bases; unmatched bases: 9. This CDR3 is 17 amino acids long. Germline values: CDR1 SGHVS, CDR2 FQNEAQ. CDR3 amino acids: CASSLGQSRDSSYEQYF. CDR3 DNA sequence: TGTGCCAGCAGCTTAGGTCAGTCTCGGGACAGCTCCTACGAGCAGTACTTC.

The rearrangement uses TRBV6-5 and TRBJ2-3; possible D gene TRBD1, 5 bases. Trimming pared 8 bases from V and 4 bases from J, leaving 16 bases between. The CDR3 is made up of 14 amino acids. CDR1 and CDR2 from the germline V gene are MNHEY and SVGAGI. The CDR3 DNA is TGTGCCAGCGGAAGGGGCTCTTGGTCAGATACGCAGTATTTT. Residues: CASGRGSWSDTQYF.

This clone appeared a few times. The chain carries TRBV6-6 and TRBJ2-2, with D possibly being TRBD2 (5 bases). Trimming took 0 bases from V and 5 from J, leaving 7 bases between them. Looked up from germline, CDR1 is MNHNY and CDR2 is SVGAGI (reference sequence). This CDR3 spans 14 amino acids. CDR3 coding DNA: TGTGCCAGCAGTTACTCACGAGGGACCGGGGAGCTGTTTTTT. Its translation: CASSYSRGTGELFF.